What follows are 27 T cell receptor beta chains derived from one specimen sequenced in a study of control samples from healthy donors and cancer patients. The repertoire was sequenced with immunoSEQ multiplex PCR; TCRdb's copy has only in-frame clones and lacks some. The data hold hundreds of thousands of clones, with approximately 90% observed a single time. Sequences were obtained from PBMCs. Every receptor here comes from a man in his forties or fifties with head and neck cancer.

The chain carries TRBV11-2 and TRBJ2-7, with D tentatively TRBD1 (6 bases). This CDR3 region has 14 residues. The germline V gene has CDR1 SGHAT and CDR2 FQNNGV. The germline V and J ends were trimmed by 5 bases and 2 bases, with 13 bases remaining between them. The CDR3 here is CASSDRDKTYEQYF. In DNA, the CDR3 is TGTGCCAGCAGCGACCGGGACAAGACCTACGAGCAGTACTTC.

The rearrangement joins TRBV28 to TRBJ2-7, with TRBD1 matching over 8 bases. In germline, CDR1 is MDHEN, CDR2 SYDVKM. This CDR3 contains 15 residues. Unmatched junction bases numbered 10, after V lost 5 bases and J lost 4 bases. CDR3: CASSPSLQGAYEQYF. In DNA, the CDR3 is TGTGCCAGCAGTCCATCCCTCCAGGGGGCTTACGAGCAGTACTTC.

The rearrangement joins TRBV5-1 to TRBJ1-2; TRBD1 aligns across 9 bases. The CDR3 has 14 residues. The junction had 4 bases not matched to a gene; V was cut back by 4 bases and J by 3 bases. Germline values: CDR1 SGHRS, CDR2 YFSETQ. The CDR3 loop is CASSADRGYYGYTF. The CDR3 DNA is TGCGCCAGCAGCGCGGACAGGGGCTACTATGGCTACACCTTC.

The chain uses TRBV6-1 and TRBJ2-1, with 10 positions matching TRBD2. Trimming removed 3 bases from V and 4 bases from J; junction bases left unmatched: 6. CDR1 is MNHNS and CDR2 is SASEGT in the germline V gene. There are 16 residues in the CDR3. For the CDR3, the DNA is TGTGCCAGCAGTGATCGACTAGCGGGCAAATACAATGAGCAGTTCTTC. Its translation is CASSDRLAGKYNEQFF.

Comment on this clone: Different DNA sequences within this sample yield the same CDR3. The CDR3: CASSPRTGQETQYF. For the CDR3, the DNA is TGTGCCAGCAGCCCCAGGACAGGACAAGAGACCCAGTACTTC. The V and J genes are TRBV5-4 and TRBJ2-5, with 7 nucleotides matching TRBD1. V shed 4 bases and J 2 bases; nucleotides not matched to a gene: 5. The CDR3 totals 14 residues. Germline V gene sequence: CDR1 SGHNT, CDR2 YYREEE (reference sequence).

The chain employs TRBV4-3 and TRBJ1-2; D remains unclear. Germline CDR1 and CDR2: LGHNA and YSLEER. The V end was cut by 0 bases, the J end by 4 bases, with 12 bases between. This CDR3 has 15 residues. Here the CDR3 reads CASSQDLQIPYGYTF. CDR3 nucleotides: TGCGCCAGCAGCCAAGATTTGCAGATTCCCTATGGCTACACCTTC.

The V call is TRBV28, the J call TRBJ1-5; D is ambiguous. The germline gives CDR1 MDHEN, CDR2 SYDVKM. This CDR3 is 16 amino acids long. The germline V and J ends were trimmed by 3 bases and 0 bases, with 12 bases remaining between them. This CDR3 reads CASSFGSYNSNQPQHF. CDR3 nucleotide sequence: TGTGCCAGCAGTTTCGGCTCCTACAATAGCAATCAGCCCCAGCATTTT.

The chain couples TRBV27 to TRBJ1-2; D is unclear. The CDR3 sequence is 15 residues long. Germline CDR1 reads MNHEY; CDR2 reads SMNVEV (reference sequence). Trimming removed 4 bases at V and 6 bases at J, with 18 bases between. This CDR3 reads CASSSLRASVHGYTF. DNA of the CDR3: TGTGCCAGCAGTTCCCTCCGGGCCTCGGTTCATGGCTACACCTTC.

CDR3 residues: CASSYSLSGEFF. The CDR3 bases are TGTGCCAGCAGTTACTCCCTGTCCGGGGAGTTCTTC. This chain links TRBV6-2 or TRBV6-3 with TRBJ2-1; the D gene is possibly TRBD2 (5 bases). The CDR3 consists of 12 residues. V was trimmed by 0 bases and J by 14 bases, leaving 11 bases between them. Germline V CDR1 and CDR2: MNHEY, SVGEGT.

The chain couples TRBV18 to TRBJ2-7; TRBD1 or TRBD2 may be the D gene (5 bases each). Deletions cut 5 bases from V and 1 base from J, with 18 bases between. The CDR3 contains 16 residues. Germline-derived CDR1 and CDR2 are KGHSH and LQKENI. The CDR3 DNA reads TGTGCCAGCTCAGAAGCGCAGGGAGCCCCATCCTACGAGCAGTACTTC. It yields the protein CASSEAQGAPSYEQYF. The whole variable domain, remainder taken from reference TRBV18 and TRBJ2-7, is NAGVMQNPRHLVRRRGQEARLRCSPMKGHSHVYWYRQLPEEGLKFMVYLQKENIIDESGMPKERFSAEFPKEGPSILRIQQVVRGDSAAYFCASSEAQGAPSYEQYFGPGTRLTVT.

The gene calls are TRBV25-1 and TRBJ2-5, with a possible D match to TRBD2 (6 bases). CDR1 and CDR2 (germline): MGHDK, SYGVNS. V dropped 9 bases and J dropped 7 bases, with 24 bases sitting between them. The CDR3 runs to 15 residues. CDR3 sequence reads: CASKMGLAFEGTQYF. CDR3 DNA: TGTGCCAGTAAAATGGGGCTAGCGTTTGAAGGGACCCAGTACTTC.

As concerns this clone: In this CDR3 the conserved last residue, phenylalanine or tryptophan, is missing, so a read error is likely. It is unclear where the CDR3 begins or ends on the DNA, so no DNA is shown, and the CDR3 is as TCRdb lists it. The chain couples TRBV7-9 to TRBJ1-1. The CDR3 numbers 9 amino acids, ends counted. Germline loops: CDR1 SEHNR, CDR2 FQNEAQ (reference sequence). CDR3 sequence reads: CASSFPKSG.

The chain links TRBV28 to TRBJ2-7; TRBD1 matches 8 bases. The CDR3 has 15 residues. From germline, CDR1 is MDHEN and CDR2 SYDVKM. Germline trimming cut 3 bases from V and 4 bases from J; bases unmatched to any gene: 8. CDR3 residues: CASSLVGQGAYEQYF. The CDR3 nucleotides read TGTGCCAGCAGTTTGGTTGGGCAGGGGGCATACGAGCAGTACTTC.

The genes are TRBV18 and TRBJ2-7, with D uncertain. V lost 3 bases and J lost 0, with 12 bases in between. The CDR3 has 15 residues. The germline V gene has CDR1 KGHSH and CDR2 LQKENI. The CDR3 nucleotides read TGTGCCAGCTCACCGACCGGCTTTAGCTCCTACGAGCAGTACTTC. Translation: CASSPTGFSSYEQYF.

CDR3 bases: TGTGCCAGCAGTGAAAGGGACAGGAGGAACACCGGGGAGCTGTTTTTT. Amino acids: CASSERDRRNTGELFF. V is TRBV2 and J is TRBJ2-2; 8 bases are shared with TRBD1. This CDR3 spans 16 amino acids. Germline CDR1 and CDR2: SNHLY and FYNNEI. V lost 2 bases and J lost 1; bases outside the gene matches: 3.

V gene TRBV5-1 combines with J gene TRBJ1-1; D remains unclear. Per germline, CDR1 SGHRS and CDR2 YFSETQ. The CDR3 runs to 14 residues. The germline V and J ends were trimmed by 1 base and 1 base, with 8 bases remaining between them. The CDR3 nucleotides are TGCGCCAGCAGCTTGCCGGTGGGGAACACTGAAGCTTTCTTT. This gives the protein CASSLPVGNTEAFF.

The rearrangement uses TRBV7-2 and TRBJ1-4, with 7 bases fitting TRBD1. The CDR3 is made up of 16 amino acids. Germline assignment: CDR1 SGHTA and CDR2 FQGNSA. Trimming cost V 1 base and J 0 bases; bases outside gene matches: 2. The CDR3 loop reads CASSLGDSTTNEKLFF. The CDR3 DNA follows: TGTGCCAGCAGCTTAGGGGACAGTACAACTAATGAAAAACTGTTTTTT. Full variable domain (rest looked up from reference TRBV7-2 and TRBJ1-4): GAGVSQSPSNKVTEKGKDVELRCDPISGHTALYWYRQSLGQGLEFLIYFQGNSAPDKSGLPSDRFSAERTGGSVSTLTIQRTQQEDSAVYLCASSLGDSTTNEKLFFGSGTQLSVL.

The CDR3 spells CASRGTSGESPGANVLTF. CDR3 in DNA: TGTGCCAGCCGAGGGACGTCAGGGGAGAGCCCTGGGGCCAACGTCCTGACTTTC. This chain connects TRBV28 to TRBJ2-6; maybe TRBD1 (6 bases). This CDR3 is 18 amino acids long. The germline V gene has CDR1 MDHEN and CDR2 SYDVKM. The ends were cut back, 8 bases at V and 2 bases at J, with 22 bases in the middle.

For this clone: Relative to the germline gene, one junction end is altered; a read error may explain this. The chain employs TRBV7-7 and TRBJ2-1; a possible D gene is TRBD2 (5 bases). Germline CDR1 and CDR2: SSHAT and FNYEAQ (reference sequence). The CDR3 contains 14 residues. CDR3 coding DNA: TGTGCTAGCAGCTTGGGTCGGGGTAACAATGAGCAGTTCTTC. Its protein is CASSLGRGNNEQFF.

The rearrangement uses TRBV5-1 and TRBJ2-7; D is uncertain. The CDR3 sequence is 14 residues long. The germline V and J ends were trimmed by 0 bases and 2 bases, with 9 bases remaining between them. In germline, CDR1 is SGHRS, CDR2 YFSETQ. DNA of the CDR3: TGCGCCAGCAGCTTGGCCCAAATGACCTACGAGCAGTACTTC. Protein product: CASSLAQMTYEQYF.

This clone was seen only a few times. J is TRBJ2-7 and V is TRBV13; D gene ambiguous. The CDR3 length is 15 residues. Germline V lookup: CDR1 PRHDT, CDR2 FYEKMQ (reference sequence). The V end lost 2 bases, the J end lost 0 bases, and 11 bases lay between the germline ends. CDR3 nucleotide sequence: TGTGCCAGCAGCTTAAGGCAGGTCGGCTCCTACGAGCAGTACTTC. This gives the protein CASSLRQVGSYEQYF.

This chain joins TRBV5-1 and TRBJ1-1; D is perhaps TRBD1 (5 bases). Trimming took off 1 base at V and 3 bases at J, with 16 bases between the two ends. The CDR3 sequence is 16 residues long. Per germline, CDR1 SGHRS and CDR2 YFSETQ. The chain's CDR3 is CASSLYTPSGDTEAFF. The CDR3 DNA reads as TGCGCCAGCAGCTTGTATACGCCCTCGGGGGACACTGAAGCTTTCTTT. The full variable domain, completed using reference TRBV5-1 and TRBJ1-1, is KAGVTQTPRYLIKTRGQQVTLSCSPISGHRSVSWYQQTPGQGLQFLFEYFSETQRNKGNFPGRFSGRQFSNSRSEMNVSTLELGDSALYLCASSLYTPSGDTEAFFGQGTRLTVV.

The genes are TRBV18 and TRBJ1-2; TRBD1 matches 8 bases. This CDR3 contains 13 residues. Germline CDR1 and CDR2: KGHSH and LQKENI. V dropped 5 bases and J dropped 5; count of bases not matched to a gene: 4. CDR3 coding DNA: TGTGCCAGCTCAGATCGGACAGGGTATGGCTACACCTTC. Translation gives CASSDRTGYGYTF.

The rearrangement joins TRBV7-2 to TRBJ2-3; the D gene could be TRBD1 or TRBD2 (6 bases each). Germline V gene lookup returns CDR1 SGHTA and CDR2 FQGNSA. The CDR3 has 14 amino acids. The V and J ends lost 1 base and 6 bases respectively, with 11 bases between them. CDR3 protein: CASSLGGAEDTQYF. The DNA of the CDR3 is TGTGCCAGCAGCTTAGGGGGGGCGGAGGATACGCAGTATTTT. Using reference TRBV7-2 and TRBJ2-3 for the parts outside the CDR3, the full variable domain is GAGVSQSPSNKVTEKGKDVELRCDPISGHTALYWYRQSLGQGLEFLIYFQGNSAPDKSGLPSDRFSAERTGGSVSTLTIQRTQQEDSAVYLCASSLGGAEDTQYFGPGTRLTVL.

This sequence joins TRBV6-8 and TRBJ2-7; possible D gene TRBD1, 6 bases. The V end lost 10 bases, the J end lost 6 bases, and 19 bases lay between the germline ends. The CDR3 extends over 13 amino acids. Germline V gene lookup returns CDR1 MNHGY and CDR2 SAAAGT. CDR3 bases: TGTGCCACCCAGACAGGATCCCCATTCGAGCAGTACTTC. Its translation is CATQTGSPFEQYF.

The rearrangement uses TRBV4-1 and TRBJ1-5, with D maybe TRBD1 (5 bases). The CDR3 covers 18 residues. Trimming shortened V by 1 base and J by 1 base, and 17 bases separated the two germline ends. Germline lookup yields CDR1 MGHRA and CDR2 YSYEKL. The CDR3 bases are TGCGCCAGCAGCCAAGGGGGAGGGACCGAGAGGAGCAATCAGCCCCAGCATTTT. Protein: CASSQGGGTERSNQPQHF.

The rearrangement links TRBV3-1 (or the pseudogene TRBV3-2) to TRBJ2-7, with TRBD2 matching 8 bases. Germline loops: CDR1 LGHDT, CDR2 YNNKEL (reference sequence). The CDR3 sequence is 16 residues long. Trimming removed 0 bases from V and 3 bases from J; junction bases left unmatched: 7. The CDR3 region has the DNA TGTGCCAGCAGCCAAGAAGTCGGGAGGGGGGACTACGAGCAGTACTTC. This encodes CASSQEVGRGDYEQYF.